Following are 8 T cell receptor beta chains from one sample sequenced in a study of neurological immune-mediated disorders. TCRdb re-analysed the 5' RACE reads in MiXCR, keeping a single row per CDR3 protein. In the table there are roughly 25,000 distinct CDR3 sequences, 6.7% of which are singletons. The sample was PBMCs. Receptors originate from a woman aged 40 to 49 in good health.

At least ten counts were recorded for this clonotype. The CDR3 reads CATGPTGVLGEKLFF. The DNA for the CDR3 is TGCGCCACCGGACCGACAGGGGTTTTAGGTGAAAAACTGTTTTTT. V and J are TRBV5-1 and TRBJ1-4, with 8 nucleotides matching TRBD1. V gave up 9 bases and J gave up 7 bases; unmatched junction bases: 14. Per the germline V gene, CDR1 is SGHRS and CDR2 is YFSETQ. The CDR3 is 15 residues long.

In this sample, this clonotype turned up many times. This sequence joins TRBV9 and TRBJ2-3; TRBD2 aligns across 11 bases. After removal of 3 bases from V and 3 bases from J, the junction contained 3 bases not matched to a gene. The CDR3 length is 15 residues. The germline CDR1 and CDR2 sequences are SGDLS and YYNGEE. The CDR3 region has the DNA TGTGCCAGCAGCGCGGGACTAGCGGTAACAGATACGCAGTATTTT. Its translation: CASSAGLAVTDTQYF.

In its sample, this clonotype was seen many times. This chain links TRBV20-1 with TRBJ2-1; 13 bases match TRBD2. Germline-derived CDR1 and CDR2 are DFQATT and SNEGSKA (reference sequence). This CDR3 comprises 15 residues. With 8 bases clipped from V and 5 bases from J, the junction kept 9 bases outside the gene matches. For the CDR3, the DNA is TGCAGTCAAACCCAGGGACTAGCGGGAAACAATGAGCAGTTCTTC. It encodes CSQTQGLAGNNEQFF.

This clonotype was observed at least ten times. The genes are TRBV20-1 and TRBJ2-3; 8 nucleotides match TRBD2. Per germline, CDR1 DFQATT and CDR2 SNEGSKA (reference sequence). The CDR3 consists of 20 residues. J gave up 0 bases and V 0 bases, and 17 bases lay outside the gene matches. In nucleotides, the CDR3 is TGCAGTGCTAGAGAGTTAGTTGAACTACTAGCGGAACCTAGCACAGATACGCAGTATTTT. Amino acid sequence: CSARELVELLAEPSTDTQYF.

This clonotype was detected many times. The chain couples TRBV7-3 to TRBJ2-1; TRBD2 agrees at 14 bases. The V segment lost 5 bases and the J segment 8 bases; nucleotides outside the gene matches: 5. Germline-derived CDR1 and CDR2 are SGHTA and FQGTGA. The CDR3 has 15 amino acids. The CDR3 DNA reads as TGTGCCAGCAGCCCTGGGACTAGCGGGAGCGATGAGCAGTTCTTC. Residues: CASSPGTSGSDEQFF.

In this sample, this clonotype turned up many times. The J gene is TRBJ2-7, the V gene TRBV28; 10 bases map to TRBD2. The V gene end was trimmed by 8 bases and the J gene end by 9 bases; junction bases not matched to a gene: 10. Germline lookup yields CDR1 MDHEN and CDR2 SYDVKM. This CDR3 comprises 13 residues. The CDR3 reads CASSSRLAGRQYF. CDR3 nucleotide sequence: TGTGCCAGCTCCTCCCGACTAGCGGGCAGGCAGTACTTC.

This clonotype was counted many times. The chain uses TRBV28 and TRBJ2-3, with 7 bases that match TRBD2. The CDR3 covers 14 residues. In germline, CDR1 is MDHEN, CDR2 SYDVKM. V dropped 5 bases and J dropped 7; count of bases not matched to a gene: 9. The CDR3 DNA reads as TGTGCCAGCAGTCGGGAAAGCGGGGTAAATACGCAGTATTTT. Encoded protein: CASSRESGVNTQYF.

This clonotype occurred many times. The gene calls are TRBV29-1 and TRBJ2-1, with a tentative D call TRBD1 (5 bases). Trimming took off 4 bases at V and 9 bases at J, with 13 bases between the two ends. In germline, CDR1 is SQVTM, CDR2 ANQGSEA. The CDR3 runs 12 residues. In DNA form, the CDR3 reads TGCAGCGTTGGACCAGGGAAGGGTGAGCAGTTCTTC. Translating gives CSVGPGKGEQFF.